The text below deals with one TCR beta chain. The data are from a study of blood T cell repertoires in COVID-19. The germline CDR1 and CDR2 sequences are SGDLS and YYNGEE. This CDR3 is 19 amino acids long. V trimming: 4 bases; J trimming: 1 base; junction bases outside the gene matches: 11. Data came from immunoSEQ multiplex PCR; TCRdb stores just in-frame clones and leaves some out. Of 290,000 or so clones listed, roughly 86% are singletons. The sequenced sample was PBMCs or T cells enriched from blood (not recorded which). The rearrangement joins TRBV9 to TRBJ2-6; 10 nucleotides match TRBD1. The clonotype was recovered from a woman under 30 who had recovered from COVID-19. In DNA form, the CDR3 reads TGTGCCAGCAGCTTGCACCGGGACAGGGGTGTATCTGGGGCCAACGTCCTGACTTTC. It is translated as CASSLHRDRGVSGANVLTF. Together with reference TRBV9 and TRBJ2-6, the CDR3 gives the full variable domain: DSGVTQTPKHLITATGQRVTLRCSPRSGDLSVYWYQQSLDQGLQFLIQYYNGEERAKGNILERFSAQQFPDLHSELNLSSLELGDSALYFCASSLHRDRGVSGANVLTFGAGSRLTVL.